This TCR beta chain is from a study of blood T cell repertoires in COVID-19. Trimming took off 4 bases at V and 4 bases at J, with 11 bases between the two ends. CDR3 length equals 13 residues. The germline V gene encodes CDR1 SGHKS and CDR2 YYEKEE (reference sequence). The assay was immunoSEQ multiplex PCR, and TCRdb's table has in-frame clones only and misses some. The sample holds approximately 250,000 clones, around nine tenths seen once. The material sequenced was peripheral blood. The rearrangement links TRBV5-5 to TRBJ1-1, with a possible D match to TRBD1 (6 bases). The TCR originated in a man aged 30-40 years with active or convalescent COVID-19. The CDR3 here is CASSPRGATEAFF. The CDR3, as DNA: TGTGCCAGCAGCCCGCGGGGGGCCACTGAAGCTTTCTTT.